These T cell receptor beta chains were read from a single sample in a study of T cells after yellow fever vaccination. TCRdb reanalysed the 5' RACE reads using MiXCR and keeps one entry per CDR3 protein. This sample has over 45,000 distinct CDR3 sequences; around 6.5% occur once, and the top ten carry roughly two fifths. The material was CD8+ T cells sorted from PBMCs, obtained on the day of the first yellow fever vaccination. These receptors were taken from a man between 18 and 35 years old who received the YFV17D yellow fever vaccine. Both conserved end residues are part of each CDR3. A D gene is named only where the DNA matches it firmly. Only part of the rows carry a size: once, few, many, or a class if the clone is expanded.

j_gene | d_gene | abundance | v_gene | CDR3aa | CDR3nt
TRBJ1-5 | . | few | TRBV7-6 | CASSSRMNQPQHF | TGTGCCAGCAGCTCCCGTATGAATCAGCCCCAGCATTTT
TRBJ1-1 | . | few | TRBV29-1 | CSVETLRQTNTEAFF | TGCAGCGTTGAAACCTTAAGGCAGACCAACACTGAAGCTTTCTTT
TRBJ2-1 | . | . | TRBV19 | CASSITGGRSYNEQFF | TGTGCCAGTAGTATTACGGGGGGCAGGTCCTACAATGAGCAGTTCTTC
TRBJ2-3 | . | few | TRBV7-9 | CASSLVIRVPDTQYF | TGTGCCAGCAGCTTAGTGATCAGGGTCCCAGATACGCAGTATTTT
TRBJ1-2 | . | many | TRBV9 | CASSADSSVNYGYTF | TGTGCCAGCAGCGCGGACAGCTCTGTTAACTATGGCTACACCTTC
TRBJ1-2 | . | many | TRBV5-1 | CASSLRGPNYGYTF | TGCGCCAGCAGCTTGAGGGGACCGAACTATGGCTACACCTTC
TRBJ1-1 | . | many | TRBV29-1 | CSTATNTEAFF | TGCAGCACTGCCACTAACACTGAAGCTTTCTTT
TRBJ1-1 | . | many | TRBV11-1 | CASSFGTANTEAFF | TGTGCCAGCAGCTTCGGGACGGCGAACACTGAAGCTTTCTTT
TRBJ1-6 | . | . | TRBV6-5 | CASSYRGTYNSPLHF | TGTGCCAGCAGTTACAGGGGGACCTATAATTCACCCCTCCACTTT
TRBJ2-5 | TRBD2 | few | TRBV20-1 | CSALRTSGERRGQETQYF | TGCAGTGCCCTCCGGACTAGCGGGGAAAGACGGGGCCAAGAGACCCAGTACTTC
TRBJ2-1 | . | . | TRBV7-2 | CASSLRSFNNEQFF | TGTGCCAGCAGCTTACGTTCCTTCAACAATGAGCAGTTCTTC
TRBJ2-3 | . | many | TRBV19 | CASSIVPGPDTQYF | TGTGCCAGTAGTATAGTTCCGGGGCCAGATACGCAGTATTTT
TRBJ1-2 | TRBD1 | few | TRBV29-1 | CSVTDRDHNYGYTF | TGCAGCGTTACGGACAGGGACCATAACTATGGCTACACCTTC
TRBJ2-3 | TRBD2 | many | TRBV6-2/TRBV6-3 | CASSSQRGAPDTQYF | TGTGCCAGCAGTTCACAGCGGGGGGCCCCAGATACGCAGTATTTT
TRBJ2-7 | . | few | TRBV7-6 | CASSLLTGDLYEQYF | TGTGCCAGCAGCTTATTAACGGGGGACTTATACGAGCAGTACTTC
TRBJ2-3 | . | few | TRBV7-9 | CANRPLSTDTQYF | TGTGCCAACCGACCCCTTAGCACAGATACGCAGTATTTT
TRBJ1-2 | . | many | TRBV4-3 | CASSQESAGFDYGYTF | TGCGCCAGCAGCCAAGAATCGGCGGGATTTGACTATGGCTACACCTTC
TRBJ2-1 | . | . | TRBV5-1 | CASSSLEGYNEQFF | TGCGCCAGCAGCTCCTTAGAGGGTTACAATGAGCAGTTCTTC
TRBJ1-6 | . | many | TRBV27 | CASRPQQFSYNSPLHF | TGTGCCAGCAGGCCCCAACAGTTCTCCTATAATTCACCCCTCCACTTT